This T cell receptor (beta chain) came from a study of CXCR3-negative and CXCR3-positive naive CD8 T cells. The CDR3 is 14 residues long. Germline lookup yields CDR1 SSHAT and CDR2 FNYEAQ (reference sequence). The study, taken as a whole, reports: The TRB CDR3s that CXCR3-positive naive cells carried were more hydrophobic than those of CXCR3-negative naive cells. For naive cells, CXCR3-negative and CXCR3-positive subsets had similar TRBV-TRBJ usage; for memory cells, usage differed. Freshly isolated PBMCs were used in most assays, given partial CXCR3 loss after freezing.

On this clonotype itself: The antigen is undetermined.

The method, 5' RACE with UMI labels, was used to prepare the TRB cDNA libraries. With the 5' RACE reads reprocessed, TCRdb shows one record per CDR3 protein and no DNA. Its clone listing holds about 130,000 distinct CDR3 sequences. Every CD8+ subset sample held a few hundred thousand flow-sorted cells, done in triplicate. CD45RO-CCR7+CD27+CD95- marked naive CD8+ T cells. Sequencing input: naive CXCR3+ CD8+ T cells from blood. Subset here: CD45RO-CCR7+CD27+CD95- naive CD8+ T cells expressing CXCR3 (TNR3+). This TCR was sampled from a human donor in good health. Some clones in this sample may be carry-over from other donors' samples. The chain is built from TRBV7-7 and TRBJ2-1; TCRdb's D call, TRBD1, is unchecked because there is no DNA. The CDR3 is CASSSGTGINEQFF.